These 9 T cell receptor beta chains were sequenced from one sample in a study of blood T cell repertoires in COVID-19. The repertoire was sequenced with immunoSEQ multiplex PCR; TCRdb's copy has only in-frame clones and lacks some. The sample comprises around 260,000 clones, roughly 90% of which are singletons, and approximately 1.2% rests with the top ten. Sequenced sample: PBMCs or T cells enriched from blood (not recorded which). The receptors derive from a woman younger than 45 who had recovered from COVID-19.

V usage is TRBV27 and J usage is TRBJ1-6; possible D gene TRBD1, 6 bases. The V and J ends lost 7 bases and 10 bases respectively, with 23 bases between them. Germline V gene sequence: CDR1 MNHEY, CDR2 SMNVEV (reference sequence). This CDR3 has 16 residues. Here the CDR3 DNA reads TGTGCCAGCACCTCCGGGACATACGAGTTCGGGTCACCCCTCCACTTT. As protein: CASTSGTYEFGSPLHF.

J is TRBJ2-3 and V is TRBV7-8, with D unclear. CDR3 length equals 20 residues. Germline V gene lookup returns CDR1 SGHVS and CDR2 FQNEAQ. The V and J ends lost 1 base and 2 bases respectively, with 25 bases between them. The CDR3, as DNA: TGTGCCAGCAGCTTAGTTCCTTTTCGGGTGGTCGTGCGTTCCACAGATACGCAGTATTTT. Amino acid sequence: CASSLVPFRVVVRSTDTQYF. Looking up the rest from reference TRBV7-8 and TRBJ2-3 gives the full variable domain: GAGVSQSPRYKVAKRGQDVALRCDPISGHVSLFWYQQALGQGPEFLTYFQNEAQLDKSGLPSDRFFAERPEGSVSTLKIQRTQQEDSAVYLCASSLVPFRVVVRSTDTQYFGPGTRLTVL.

The CDR3 loop reads CASSWMEATNYGYTF. As DNA, the CDR3 is TGTGCCAGCAGCTGGATGGAGGCTACTAACTATGGCTACACCTTC. The chain links TRBV5-5 to TRBJ1-2; D is uncertain. From germline, CDR1 is SGHKS and CDR2 YYEKEE (reference sequence). Between the trimmed V and J ends, which lost 3 bases and 0 bases, there was a span of 12 bases. The CDR3 runs to 15 residues.

The rearrangement joins TRBV27 to TRBJ1-1, with unresolved D. CDR3 length: 13 residues. In germline, CDR1 is MNHEY, CDR2 SMNVEV (reference sequence). The ends were cut back, 6 bases at V and 1 base at J, with 9 bases in the middle. CDR3 region: CASRQRGNTEAFF. The CDR3 DNA reads as TGTGCCAGCAGACAACGAGGGAACACTGAAGCTTTCTTT.

This sequence joins TRBV5-4 and TRBJ1-1, with a tentative D call TRBD1 (6 bases). This CDR3 is 15 amino acids long. Trimming took 3 bases from V and 1 from J, leaving 13 bases between them. Looked up from germline, CDR1 is SGHNT and CDR2 is YYREEE (reference sequence). CDR3 region: CASSSPGQENTEAFF. The CDR3 nucleotides read TGTGCCAGCAGCTCGCCGGGACAAGAGAACACTGAAGCTTTCTTT.

DNA of the CDR3: TGTGCCAGCAGCCTCCTAAAACCGGGGACTGAAGCTTTCTTT. Its protein product is CASSLLKPGTEAFF. This chain links TRBV7-2 with TRBJ1-1; D gene ambiguous. Germline-derived CDR1 and CDR2 are SGHTA and FQGNSA. V shed 5 bases and J shed 5 bases, with 15 bases lying between them. This CDR3 has 14 residues.

V usage is TRBV7-6 and J usage is TRBJ2-3, with 11 bases that match TRBD2. Looked up from germline, CDR1 is SGHVS and CDR2 is FNYEAQ. The CDR3 runs to 16 residues. Germline trimming cut 5 bases from V and 1 base from J; bases unmatched to any gene: 5. CDR3 DNA sequence: TGTGCCAGCAGCCAAACTAGCGGGGGTCGCACAGATACGCAGTATTTT. It encodes CASSQTSGGRTDTQYF.

The chain links TRBV19 to TRBJ1-5, with D hard to call. The CDR3 length is 20 residues. The germline V gene encodes CDR1 LNHDA and CDR2 SQIVND (reference sequence). V lost 5 bases, J lost 1 base, and 27 bases lay in between. CDR3 in DNA: TGTGCCAGTAGTCAACCCCTTTTCTTTTTGGGAGGCCTAAGCAATCAGCCCCAGCATTTT. Encoded protein: CASSQPLFFLGGLSNQPQHF. Filled out from reference TRBV19 and TRBJ1-5, the complete variable domain reads DGGITQSPKYLFRKEGQNVTLSCEQNLNHDAMYWYRQDPGQGLRLIYYSQIVNDFQKGDIAEGYSVSREKKESFPLTVTSAQKNPTAFYLCASSQPLFFLGGLSNQPQHFGDGTRLSIL.

The chain links TRBV7-8 to TRBJ2-5; 12 bases are a match to TRBD2. CDR3 size: 16 residues. The J segment lost 0 bases and the V segment lost 4 bases, leaving 3 bases of the junction unmatched. Germline V gene lookup returns CDR1 SGHVS and CDR2 FQNEAQ. This CDR3 reads CASSSRTSGDQETQYF. In DNA form, the CDR3 reads TGTGCCAGCAGCTCCCGGACTAGCGGGGACCAAGAGACCCAGTACTTC. Full variable domain (outside the CDR3, taken from reference TRBV7-8 and TRBJ2-5): GAGVSQSPRYKVAKRGQDVALRCDPISGHVSLFWYQQALGQGPEFLTYFQNEAQLDKSGLPSDRFFAERPEGSVSTLKIQRTQQEDSAVYLCASSSRTSGDQETQYFGPGTRLLVL.